The clone carrying this T cell receptor (beta chain) came up many times. This sample was included in a study of neurological immune-mediated disorders. TCRdb fed the 5' RACE reads into MiXCR, producing one record per CDR3 protein. This sample has about 74,000 distinct CDR3 sequences, with 4% to 6% found just once. Trimming shortened V by 2 bases and J by 7 bases, and 2 bases separated the two germline ends. This CDR3 is built from 10 residues. The V gene's germline CDR1 is SQVTM and CDR2 ANQGSEA. Source material: PBMCs. The TCR sequence derives from a man younger than 30 with multiple sclerosis. This rearrangement joins TRBV29-1 to TRBJ1-4, with unresolved D. CDR3 protein: CSVESEKLFF. For the CDR3, the DNA is TGCAGCGTTGAATCTGAAAAACTGTTTTTT.